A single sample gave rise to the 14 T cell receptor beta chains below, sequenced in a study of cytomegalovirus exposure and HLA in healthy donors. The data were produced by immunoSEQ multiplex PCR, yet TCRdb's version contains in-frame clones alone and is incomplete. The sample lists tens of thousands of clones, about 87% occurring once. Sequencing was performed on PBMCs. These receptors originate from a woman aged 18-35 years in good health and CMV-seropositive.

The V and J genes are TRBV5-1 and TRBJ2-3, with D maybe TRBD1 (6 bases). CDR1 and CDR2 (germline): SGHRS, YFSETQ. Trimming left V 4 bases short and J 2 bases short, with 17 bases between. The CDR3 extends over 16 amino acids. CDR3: CASSETTGTLTDTQYF. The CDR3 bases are TGCGCCAGCAGCGAAACGACAGGTACTCTCACAGATACGCAGTATTTT.

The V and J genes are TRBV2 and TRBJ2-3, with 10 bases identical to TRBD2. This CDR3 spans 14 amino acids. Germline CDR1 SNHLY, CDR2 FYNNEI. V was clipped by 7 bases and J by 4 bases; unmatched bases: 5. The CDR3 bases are TGTGCCAGCATGAGCGGGAGGGCCCCAGATACGCAGTATTTT. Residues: CASMSGRAPDTQYF.

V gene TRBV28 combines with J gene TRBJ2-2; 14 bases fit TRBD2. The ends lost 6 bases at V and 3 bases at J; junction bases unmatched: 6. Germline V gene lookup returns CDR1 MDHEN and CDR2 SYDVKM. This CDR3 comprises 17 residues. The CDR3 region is CASRQTSGRDHTGELFF. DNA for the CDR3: TGTGCCAGCAGACAGACTAGCGGGAGGGACCACACCGGGGAGCTGTTTTTT.

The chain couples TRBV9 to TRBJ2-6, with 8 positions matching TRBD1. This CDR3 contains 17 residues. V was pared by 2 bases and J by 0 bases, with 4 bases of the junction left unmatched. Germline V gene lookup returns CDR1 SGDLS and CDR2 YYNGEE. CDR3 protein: CASSVGTGRSGANVLTF. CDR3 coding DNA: TGTGCCAGCAGCGTTGGGACAGGACGCTCTGGGGCCAACGTCCTGACTTTC.

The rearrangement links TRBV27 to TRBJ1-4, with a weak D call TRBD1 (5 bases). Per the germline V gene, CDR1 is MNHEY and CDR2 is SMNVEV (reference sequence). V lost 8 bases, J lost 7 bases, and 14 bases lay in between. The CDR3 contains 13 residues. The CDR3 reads CASSRGEGEKLFF. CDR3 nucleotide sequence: TGTGCCAGCTCTCGGGGGGAAGGTGAAAAACTGTTTTTT.

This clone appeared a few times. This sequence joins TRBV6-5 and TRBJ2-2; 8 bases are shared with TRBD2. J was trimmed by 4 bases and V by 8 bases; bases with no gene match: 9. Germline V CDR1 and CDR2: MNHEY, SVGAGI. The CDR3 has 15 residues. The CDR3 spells CASGPGTRFTGELFF. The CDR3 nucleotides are TGTGCCAGCGGTCCCGGGACTAGATTCACCGGGGAGCTGTTTTTT.

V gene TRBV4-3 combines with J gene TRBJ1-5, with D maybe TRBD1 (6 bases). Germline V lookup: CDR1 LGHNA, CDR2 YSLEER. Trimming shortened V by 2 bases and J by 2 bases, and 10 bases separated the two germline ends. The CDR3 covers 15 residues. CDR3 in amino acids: CASSQYRAGNQPQHF. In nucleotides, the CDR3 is TGCGCCAGCAGCCAATACAGGGCTGGCAATCAGCCCCAGCATTTT.

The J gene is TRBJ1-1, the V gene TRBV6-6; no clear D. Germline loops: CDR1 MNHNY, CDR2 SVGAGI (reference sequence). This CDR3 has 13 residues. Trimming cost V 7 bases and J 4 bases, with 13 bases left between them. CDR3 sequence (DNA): TGTGCCAGCACTTATCTCATGAGCACTGAAGCTTTCTTT. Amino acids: CASTYLMSTEAFF.

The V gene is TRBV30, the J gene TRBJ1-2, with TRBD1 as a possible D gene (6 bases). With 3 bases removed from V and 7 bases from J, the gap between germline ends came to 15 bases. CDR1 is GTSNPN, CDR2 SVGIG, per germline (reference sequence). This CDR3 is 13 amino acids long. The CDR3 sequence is CAWSPGVGSGYTF. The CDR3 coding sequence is TGTGCCTGGAGCCCAGGGGTAGGGAGTGGCTACACCTTC.

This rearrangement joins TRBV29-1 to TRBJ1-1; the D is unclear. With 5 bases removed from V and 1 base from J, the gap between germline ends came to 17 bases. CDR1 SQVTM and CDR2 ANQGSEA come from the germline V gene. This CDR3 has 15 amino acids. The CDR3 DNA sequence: TGCAGCGTTCTCCCTACAGTACTAGCGAACACTGAAGCTTTCTTT. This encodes CSVLPTVLANTEAFF.

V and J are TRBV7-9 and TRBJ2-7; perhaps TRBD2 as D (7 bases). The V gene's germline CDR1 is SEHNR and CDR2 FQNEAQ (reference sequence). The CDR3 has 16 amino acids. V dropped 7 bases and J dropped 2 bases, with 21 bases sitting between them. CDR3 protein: CASNKFPRGGTYEQYF. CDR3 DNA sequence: TGTGCCAGCAACAAGTTCCCAAGGGGGGGGACCTACGAGCAGTACTTC.

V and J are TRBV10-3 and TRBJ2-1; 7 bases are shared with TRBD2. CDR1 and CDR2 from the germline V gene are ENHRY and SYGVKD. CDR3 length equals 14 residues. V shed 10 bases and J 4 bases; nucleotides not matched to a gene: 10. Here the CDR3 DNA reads TGTGCCACCTCGCTAGCGGCTAATTACAATGAGCAGTTCTTC. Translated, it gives CATSLAANYNEQFF.

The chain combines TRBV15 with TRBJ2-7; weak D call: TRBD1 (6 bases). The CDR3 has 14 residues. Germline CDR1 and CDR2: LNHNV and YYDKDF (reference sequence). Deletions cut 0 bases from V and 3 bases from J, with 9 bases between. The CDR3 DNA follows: TGTGCCACCAGCAGAGATATAGGGGGCTACGAGCAGTACTTC. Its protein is CATSRDIGGYEQYF.

CDR3 sequence reads: CASSSRGTGYNEQFF. Written as DNA, the CDR3 is TGTGCCAGCAGCTCGCGAGGGACAGGGTACAATGAGCAGTTCTTC. The rearrangement joins TRBV7-8 to TRBJ2-1; 9 nucleotides match TRBD1. The CDR3 consists of 15 residues. V dropped 4 bases and J dropped 4; count of bases not matched to a gene: 5. Germline CDR1 and CDR2: SGHVS and FQNEAQ.